Listed here are 8 T cell receptor beta chains from one sample, sequenced in a study of blood T cell repertoires in COVID-19. Produced via immunoSEQ multiplex PCR; TCRdb's table is partial and in-frame only. The sample lists approximately 350,000 clones, approximately 84% occurring once. The sample consisted of PBMCs or T cells enriched from blood (not recorded which). The receptors were sampled from a woman under 40 who had recovered from COVID-19.

This clone has only a few counts. The rearrangement joins TRBV4-2 to TRBJ1-3; the D is unclear. The length of the CDR3 is 15 residues. Germline V CDR1 and CDR2: LGHNA, YNFKEQ. V dropped 1 base and J dropped 0 bases, with 7 bases sitting between them. The chain's CDR3 is CASSQVATSGNTIYF. The CDR3, as DNA: TGTGCCAGCAGCCAAGTGGCCACCTCTGGAAACACCATATATTTT.

The rearrangement links TRBV5-5 to TRBJ2-3, with 8 nucleotides matching TRBD2. J was trimmed by 2 bases and V by 1 base; bases with no gene match: 9. This CDR3 spans 17 amino acids. From germline, CDR1 is SGHKS and CDR2 YYEKEE (reference sequence). The CDR3 bases are TGTGCCAGCAGCTTGTTCGCTAGCGGGTTTGCCACAGATACGCAGTATTTT. Amino acid sequence: CASSLFASGFATDTQYF.

The V gene is TRBV2, the J gene TRBJ1-6, with 9 nucleotides matching TRBD1. The CDR3 covers 15 residues. V was clipped by 6 bases and J by 10 bases; unmatched bases: 10. CDR1 SNHLY and CDR2 FYNNEI come from the germline V gene. DNA for the CDR3: TGTGCCAGCAGCCTAGGGACAGGGTCGGAGTCACCCCTCCACTTT. Protein product: CASSLGTGSESPLHF. The variable domain in full, completed from reference TRBV2 and TRBJ1-6, reads EPEVTQTPSHQVTQMGQEVILRCVPISNHLYFYWYRQILGQKVEFLVSFYNNEISEKSEIFDDQFSVERPDGSNFTLKIRSTKLEDSAMYFCASSLGTGSESPLHFGNGTRLTVT.

The genes are TRBV11-2 and TRBJ1-1; D ambiguous. V gave up 5 bases and J gave up 2 bases, with 15 bases separating them. The germline V gene encodes CDR1 SGHAT and CDR2 FQNNGV. CDR3 length: 15 residues. The CDR3 region is CASSPRRQRNTEAFF. CDR3 in DNA: TGTGCCAGCAGCCCCCGGCGGCAGAGAAACACTGAAGCTTTCTTT.

The chain couples TRBV7-9 to TRBJ2-7; TRBD1 agrees at 9 bases. With 4 bases clipped from V and 1 base from J, the junction kept 2 bases outside the gene matches. The CDR3 loop spans 14 amino acids. Germline CDR1 reads SEHNR; CDR2 reads FQNEAQ (reference sequence). The CDR3 is CASSWTGDSYEQYF. The CDR3 DNA reads TGTGCCAGCAGCTGGACAGGGGATTCCTACGAGCAGTACTTC.

On this clone itself: A read error may produce the germline difference seen at one junction end. The CDR3 nucleotides read TGTGCCAGCAGCCTAGCGGGAGTCTCTTCAGATACGCAGTATTTT. Protein sequence: CASSLAGVSSDTQYF. The gene calls are TRBV7-9 and TRBJ2-3, with TRBD2 matching over 10 bases. The CDR3 contains 15 residues. CDR1 is SEHNR, CDR2 FQNEAQ, per germline (reference sequence).

The chain employs TRBV7-8 and TRBJ2-2, with 8 nucleotides matching TRBD1. Germline V gene lookup returns CDR1 SGHVS and CDR2 FQNEAQ. This CDR3 spans 19 amino acids. V trimming: 1 base; J trimming: 3 bases; junction bases outside the gene matches: 13. CDR3 sequence reads: CASSLGFRQGAWDTGELFF. The DNA of the CDR3 is TGTGCCAGCAGCTTAGGGTTTCGGCAGGGGGCCTGGGACACCGGGGAGCTGTTTTTT.

This chain connects TRBV5-1 to TRBJ2-3, with D uncertain. V lost 4 bases, J lost 0 bases, and 12 bases lay in between. This CDR3 contains 15 residues. Germline CDR1 reads SGHRS; CDR2 reads YFSETQ. The CDR3 DNA follows: TGCGCCAGCAGCCCGGGTGGAGCTAGCACAGATACGCAGTATTTT. Translating gives CASSPGGASTDTQYF.